Each of the 3 T cell receptor beta chains below was sequenced from the same sample in a study of T-cell memory formation after mild COVID-19. TCRdb ran MiXCR on the 5' RACE reads and lists one entry per CDR3 protein. Here the sample spans 380,000 or so distinct CDR3 sequences, approximately 15% being singletons. Sequenced input: PBMCs or a T cell subset sorted from them (not recorded which). These receptor sequences come from a man aged 18 to 29 who had mild COVID-19 (a few samples of this study predate the infection). Cell type and time point are not known.

There are a few counts of this clonotype. Here the CDR3 reads CASSQDPGTSDYNEQFF. CDR3 nucleotides: TGCGCCAGCAGCCAAGATCCCGGGACTAGCGACTACAATGAGCAGTTCTTC. The chain recombines TRBV4-1 with TRBJ2-1; 10 positions match TRBD2. Germline CDR1 is MGHRA and CDR2 is YSYEKL. V gave up 0 bases and J gave up 3 bases; unmatched junction bases: 5. The CDR3 length is 17 residues.

This clonotype was seen ten or more times. This sequence joins TRBV7-9 and TRBJ2-1; D is undetermined. Looked up from germline, CDR1 is SEHNR and CDR2 is FQNEAQ (reference sequence). Trimming took 5 bases from V and 5 from J, leaving 7 bases between them. The length of the CDR3 is 12 residues. CDR3 bases: TGTGCCAGCAGCCCCCTAAACAATGAGCAGTTCTTC. It specifies CASSPLNNEQFF. The whole variable domain, remainder taken from reference TRBV7-9 and TRBJ2-1, is DTGVSQNPRHKITKRGQNVTFRCDPISEHNRLYWYRQTLGQGPEFLTYFQNEAQLEKSRLLSDRFSAERPKGSFSTLEIQRTEQGDSAMYLCASSPLNNEQFFGPGTRLTVL.

This clonotype was seen just once. The rearrangement uses TRBV5-1 and TRBJ1-3; D is undetermined. CDR1 and CDR2 (germline): SGHRS, YFSETQ. Between the trimmed V and J ends, which lost 4 bases and 1 base, there was a span of 12 bases. CDR3 length equals 15 residues. In DNA, the CDR3 is TGCGCCAGCAGCCCGGAGCCGGGGTCTGGAAACACCATATATTTT. It codes for CASSPEPGSGNTIYF.